The 10 T cell receptor beta chains below were found in one sample sequenced in a study of beta chain features in type 1 diabetes. Reverse transcribing all isolated RNA meant expressed TCRB transcripts were sequenced. Measured with immunoSEQ multiplex PCR; TCRdb has only the in-frame clones, and not every one. The data show some 270,000 clones, 7.5% to 9.5% seen once. The sample consisted of central memory CD4+ T cells from blood. The source of these receptors is a woman aged 18-29 years in good health.

This clone was counted a few times. The CDR3 nucleotides read TGTGCCAGCAGCTGGGGAGGCTACACCTTC. It yields the protein CASSWGGYTF. The rearrangement joins TRBV7-9 to TRBJ1-2; no firm D call. The CDR3 is made up of 10 amino acids. Trimming removed 4 bases from V and 8 bases from J, with 5 bases in between. Germline assignment: CDR1 SEHNR and CDR2 FQNEAQ (reference sequence).

This chain joins TRBV5-4 and TRBJ1-4, with D possibly TRBD1 on 5 matching bases. The germline CDR1 and CDR2 sequences are SGHNT and YYREEE (reference sequence). Trimming removed 0 bases from V and 2 bases from J, with 8 bases in between. This CDR3 region has 15 residues. Here the CDR3 reads CASSLGAGTNEKLFF. In nucleotides, the CDR3 is TGTGCCAGCAGCTTGGGGGCAGGGACTAATGAAAAACTGTTTTTT.

This rearrangement joins TRBV5-1 to TRBJ2-3; 8 bases line up with TRBD1. Trimming cost V 0 bases and J 3 bases; bases outside gene matches: 6. The CDR3 runs to 16 residues. Per germline, CDR1 SGHRS and CDR2 YFSETQ. CDR3 sequence (DNA): TGCGCCAGCAGCTTGGGAGGGACAGGAGCTACAGATACGCAGTATTTT. Residues: CASSLGGTGATDTQYF. Together with reference TRBV5-1 and TRBJ2-3, the CDR3 gives the full variable domain: KAGVTQTPRYLIKTRGQQVTLSCSPISGHRSVSWYQQTPGQGLQFLFEYFSETQRNKGNFPGRFSGRQFSNSRSEMNVSTLELGDSALYLCASSLGGTGATDTQYFGPGTRLTVL.

The chain employs TRBV19 and TRBJ2-3, with 7 bases fitting TRBD2. Trimming took 2 bases from V and 5 from J; bases not matched to a gene: 7. Germline V gene data show CDR1 as LNHDA and CDR2 as SQIVND (reference sequence). The CDR3 totals 15 residues. The CDR3 loop reads CASSIPGGEGDTQYF. Written as DNA, the CDR3 is TGTGCCAGTAGTATACCCGGAGGGGAGGGAGATACGCAGTATTTT.

This clone showed up just a few times. The chain links TRBV11-2 to TRBJ2-7; a possible D gene is TRBD2 (6 bases). Germline V gene sequence: CDR1 SGHAT, CDR2 FQNNGV. Trimming removed 4 bases at V and 3 bases at J, with 10 bases between. This CDR3 spans 13 amino acids. CDR3 in DNA: TGTGCCAGCAGCTACCGGGAGCGCTACGAGCAGTACTTC. Translating gives CASSYRERYEQYF.

This rearrangement joins TRBV7-8 to TRBJ2-1, with 8 bases lining up with TRBD1. The trim removed 10 bases at V and 3 bases at J, leaving 11 bases unmatched. This CDR3 comprises 15 residues. Looked up from germline, CDR1 is SGHVS and CDR2 is FQNEAQ. CDR3 region: CATLPGGLIYNEQFF. The CDR3 DNA reads TGTGCCACCCTACCAGGGGGCCTCATCTACAATGAGCAGTTCTTC.

The chain combines TRBV19 with TRBJ2-7; weak D call: TRBD2 (6 bases). This CDR3 spans 15 amino acids. Trimming removed 5 bases at V and 2 bases at J, with 16 bases between. Germline V lookup: CDR1 LNHDA, CDR2 SQIVND (reference sequence). The CDR3 is CASSEPGTGTYEQYF. In nucleotides, the CDR3 is TGTGCCAGTAGTGAGCCGGGGACTGGGACCTACGAGCAGTACTTC.

This clone was counted a few times. The chain employs TRBV7-2 and TRBJ2-3; TRBD2 agrees at 7 bases. The CDR3 is 15 amino acids. V dropped 6 bases and J dropped 4; count of bases not matched to a gene: 10. Germline CDR1 reads SGHTA; CDR2 reads FQGNSA. The DNA of the CDR3 is TGTGCCAGCAGTTCCAGGCGGGAGAGGTCAGATACGCAGTATTTT. This gives the protein CASSSRRERSDTQYF. Drawing the rest from reference TRBV7-2 and TRBJ2-3, the complete variable domain is GAGVSQSPSNKVTEKGKDVELRCDPISGHTALYWYRQSLGQGLEFLIYFQGNSAPDKSGLPSDRFSAERTGGSVSTLTIQRTQQEDSAVYLCASSSRRERSDTQYFGPGTRLTVL.

This clone was seen only a few times. This CDR3 is CASRPGPGPSPLHF. The CDR3 DNA is TGTGCCAGCAGGCCGGGCCCGGGGCCTTCACCCCTCCACTTT. The V and J genes are TRBV5-6 and TRBJ1-6, with D tentatively TRBD1 (5 bases). V was cut by 5 bases and J by 9 bases, with 15 bases left in between. The CDR3 runs 14 residues. Germline CDR1 is SGHDT and CDR2 is YYEEEE.

This chain uses TRBV18 with TRBJ2-7; no reliable D call. The CDR3 totals 15 residues. Germline lookup yields CDR1 KGHSH and CDR2 LQKENI. Deletions cut 5 bases from V and 3 bases from J, with 17 bases between. CDR3 sequence: CASSAPYGSDYEQYF. The CDR3 bases are TGTGCCAGCTCAGCGCCGTATGGTTCCGACTACGAGCAGTACTTC.